The 23 T cell receptor beta chains below all came from one sample that was sequenced in a study of T cell clonality in common variable immunodeficiency. TCRdb keeps only in-frame clones here, not all; method: immunoSEQ multiplex PCR. This repertoire holds approximately 81,000 clones, and none appear only once. Specimen: peripheral blood mononuclear cells. The receptors come from a person between 18 and 70 years old in good health.

This clone occurred many times. From the germline J gene comes the end of the CDR3, since the read stops 3 residues before it. The rearrangement uses TRBV6-2 or TRBV6-3 and TRBJ1-2, with D perhaps matching TRBD1 (6 bases). The length of the CDR3 is 13 residues. In germline, CDR1 is MNHEY, CDR2 SVGEGT. V was shortened by 5 bases and J by 6 bases, with 13 bases between the two germline ends. Partial CDR3 DNA: TGTGCCAGCAGTGAGATCAGGGGACATGGC. Translation gives CASSEIRGHG. The full CDR3 reads CASSEIRGHGYTF.

Ten or more counts support this clone. The CDR3 is cut off 3 residues early in the read; its end comes from the germline J gene. V gene TRBV20-1 combines with J gene TRBJ2-3; D gene ambiguous. The CDR3 is made up of 14 amino acids. Trimming pared 0 bases from V and 7 bases from J, leaving 14 bases between. Germline V gene lookup returns CDR1 DFQATT and CDR2 SNEGSKA (reference sequence). CDR3 loop: CSARDPISQNTQYF. CDR3 DNA (partial): TGCAGTGCTAGAGATCCTATATCACAGAATACG.

This clone was detected only a few times. Read sequence stops 3 residues before the CDR3 end, and the germline J gene provides the missing end. The J gene is TRBJ1-1, the V gene TRBV11-2, with D unclear. CDR1 SGHAT and CDR2 FQNNGV come from the germline V gene. This CDR3 spans 14 amino acids. V was cut by 0 bases and J by 7 bases, with 12 bases left in between. The CDR3 here is CASSLDITGSEAFF. CDR3 DNA, as far as it was read: TGTGCCAGCAGCTTAGATATCACGGGGAGTGAA.

The table lists this clone with many counts. The read ends 3 residues early relative to the CDR3; the germline J gene fills the gap. The chain carries TRBV9 and TRBJ2-1; 10 positions agree with TRBD1. This CDR3 is built from 16 residues. CDR1 is SGDLS, CDR2 YYNGEE, per germline. Unmatched junction bases numbered 3, after V lost 3 bases and J lost 0 bases. CDR3 bases read: TGTGCCAGCAGCGGAGGGGACAGGGGCTCCTACAATGAG. Amino acids: CASSGGDRGSYNE. The whole CDR3 protein reads CASSGGDRGSYNEQFF.

This clone has at least ten counts. Read sequence stops 3 residues before the CDR3 end, and the germline J gene provides the missing end. This chain links TRBV12-3 or TRBV12-4 with TRBJ2-1; perhaps TRBD1 as D (6 bases). This CDR3 is built from 13 residues. The germline V and J ends were trimmed by 5 bases and 7 bases, with 12 bases remaining between them. Incomplete CDR3 DNA: TGTGCCAGCAGTGCCCCAGGGGAAAATGAG. Translation: CASSAPGENE. The full CDR3 reads CASSAPGENEQFF.

This clone was detected many times. Incomplete CDR3 DNA: TGTGCCAGTAAGGTGGATAGCGGACCCTCCTACAATGAG. Its translation is CASKVDSGPSYNE. The whole CDR3 reads CASKVDSGPSYNEQFF. The rearrangement joins TRBV19 to TRBJ2-1; possibly TRBD2 for D (6 bases). With the read ending 3 residues before the CDR3 end, the germline J gene is used to fill in that end. Germline lookup yields CDR1 LNHDA and CDR2 SQIVND (reference sequence). Trimming took off 7 bases at V and 0 bases at J, with 16 bases between the two ends. The CDR3 contains 16 residues.

This clone was counted ten times or more. Sequencing ends 3 residues short of the CDR3 end; the germline J gene provides the rest. V is TRBV10-3 and J is TRBJ2-1; 7 bases are shared with TRBD1. The CDR3 sequence is 16 residues long. The ends lost 4 bases at V and 5 bases at J; junction bases unmatched: 11. Germline V gene data show CDR1 as ENHRY and CDR2 as SYGVKD. CDR3 residues: CAISGNTGTVHNEQFF. The sequenced part of the CDR3 DNA is TGTGCCATCAGTGGTAATACCGGGACAGTCCACAATGAG.

This clone was observed many times. Sequencing ends 3 residues short of the CDR3 end; the germline J gene provides the rest. This sequence joins TRBV29-1 and TRBJ2-1, with a weak D call TRBD1 (6 bases). This CDR3 spans 14 amino acids. Trimming took off 7 bases at V and 1 base at J, with 14 bases between the two ends. Germline V gives CDR1 SQVTM, CDR2 ANQGSEA. The chain's CDR3 is CSARPQGSYNEQFF. The covered CDR3 bases are TGCAGCGCTCGCCCACAGGGATCCTACAATGAG.

This clone was counted ten times or more. With the read ending 3 residues before the CDR3 end, the germline J gene is used to fill in that end. The chain employs TRBV7-3 and TRBJ2-3; 8 bases are a match to TRBD2. Germline V gene sequence: CDR1 SGHTA, CDR2 FQGTGA. This CDR3 contains 19 residues. Trimming took 1 base from V and 2 from J; bases not matched to a gene: 14. The chain's CDR3 is CASSLKLSGSLPATDTQYF. The covered CDR3 bases are TGTGCCAGCAGCTTAAAACTGAGCGGGAGTCTACCTGCCACAGATACG.

This clone was observed a few times. This CDR3 reads CSASAGWRQPQYF. CDR3 DNA, as far as it was read: TGCAGTGCTAGCGCGGGGTGGAGGCAGCCG. The V and J genes are TRBV20-1 and TRBJ2-3, with a possible D match to TRBD2 (6 bases). The read terminates 3 residues ahead of where the CDR3 ends, so the germline J gene completes it. This CDR3 comprises 13 residues. Germline V lookup: CDR1 DFQATT, CDR2 SNEGSKA (reference sequence).

This clone was seen repeatedly, ten times or more. From the germline J gene comes the end of the CDR3, since the read stops 3 residues before it. The gene calls are TRBV19 and TRBJ1-2; D is possibly TRBD1 (5 bases). Germline V CDR1 and CDR2: LNHDA, SQIVND (reference sequence). This CDR3 contains 11 residues. This chain's CDR3 is CALGQGLDYTF. The CDR3 bases that were read are TGTGCCCTCGGGCAGGGCTTGGAC.

This clone was counted at least ten times. With the read ending 3 residues before the CDR3 end, the germline J gene is used to fill in that end. V is TRBV30 and J is TRBJ2-1, with a tentative D call TRBD2 (6 bases). CDR3 length: 14 amino acids. Germline V gene data show CDR1 as GTSNPN and CDR2 as SVGIG (reference sequence). The V end was cut by 2 bases, the J end by 2 bases, with 10 bases between. CDR3 loop: CAWSPTSPYNEQFF. The CDR3 bases that were read are TGTGCCTGGAGTCCTACTAGCCCCTACAATGAG.

Points on this clone: The read ends 3 residues shy of where the CDR3 ends; the end is completed using the germline J gene. The chain employs TRBV19 and TRBJ1-5; possibly TRBD1 for D (5 bases). CDR3 length: 12 residues. V dropped 6 bases and J dropped 8 bases, with 11 bases sitting between them. Germline CDR1 and CDR2: LNHDA and SQIVND (reference sequence). Partial CDR3 DNA: TGTGCCAGTAGATCCCCGGGGGAGCCC. This codes for CASRSPGEP. The CDR3 reads in full as CASRSPGEPQHF.

The table lists this clone with many counts. The CDR3 end falls 3 residues outside the read, so it is completed with the germline J gene. This chain uses TRBV2 with TRBJ2-1; 14 bases fit TRBD2. Germline values: CDR1 SNHLY, CDR2 FYNNEI. V was pared by 8 bases and J by 8 bases, with 14 bases of the junction left unmatched. The CDR3 sequence is 17 residues long. CDR3: CASRGRIGLAGGYEQFF. CDR3 DNA, as far as it was read: TGTGCCAGCCGGGGCAGAATAGGACTAGCGGGAGGATATGAG.

This clone was found many times. The missing CDR3 end, 3 residues past where the read stops, is filled in from the germline J gene. The V call is TRBV6-1, the J call TRBJ2-3; 10 nucleotides agree with TRBD2. CDR1 is MNHNS, CDR2 SASEGT, per germline. The CDR3 is made up of 15 amino acids. V lost 4 bases, J lost 1 base, and 2 bases stayed unmatched. The CDR3 bases that were read are TGTGCCAGCAGTGGGACTAGCGGTCGCACAGATACG. Amino acid sequence: CASSGTSGRTDT. The entire CDR3 protein is CASSGTSGRTDTQYF.

This clone was recorded at least ten times. The CDR3 sequence is CASSLAGVNEQYF. Partial CDR3 DNA: TGTGCCAGCTCCCTGGCAGGGGTTAACGAG. The rearrangement links TRBV7-9 to TRBJ2-7; D is perhaps TRBD1 (6 bases). The read halts 3 residues ahead of the CDR3 end, with the missing end drawn from the germline J gene. The ends were cut back, 8 bases at V and 5 bases at J, with 16 bases in the middle. Germline values: CDR1 SEHNR, CDR2 FQNEAQ (reference sequence). The CDR3 totals 13 residues.

This clone has a count of ten or more. Read sequence stops 3 residues before the CDR3 end, and the germline J gene provides the missing end. The rearrangement uses TRBV19 and TRBJ2-3; weak D call: TRBD1 (5 bases). The V gene's germline CDR1 is LNHDA and CDR2 SQIVND (reference sequence). The CDR3 length is 14 residues. With 5 bases removed from V and 5 bases from J, the gap between germline ends came to 14 bases. The CDR3 bases that were read are TGTGCCAGTAGTTGGGGCAGGGCCCAAGATACG. Translating it yields CASSWGRAQDT. The full CDR3 protein is CASSWGRAQDTQYF. Full variable domain (rest looked up from reference TRBV19 and TRBJ2-3): DGGITQSPKYLFRKEGQNVTLSCEQNLNHDAMYWYRQDPGQGLRLIYYSQIVNDFQKGDIAEGYSVSREKKESFPLTVTSAQKNPTAFYLCASSWGRAQDTQYFGPGTRLTVL.

This clone was seen many times. The CDR3 end lies 3 residues beyond the end of the read and is filled in from the germline J gene. The chain couples TRBV30 to TRBJ1-2, with D maybe TRBD1 (5 bases). Germline CDR1 is GTSNPN and CDR2 is SVGIG (reference sequence). This CDR3 region has 13 residues. The ends were cut back, 0 bases at V and 4 bases at J, with 9 bases in the middle. The part of the CDR3 DNA that was read is TGTGCCTGGAGTGTGGGGGGGGTCTATGGC. It specifies CAWSVGGVYG. The entire CDR3 protein is CAWSVGGVYGYTF.

A remark on this clone: The read ends 3 residues early relative to the CDR3; the germline J gene fills the gap. V usage is TRBV7-9 and J usage is TRBJ1-5, with 7 bases lining up with TRBD1. Germline assignment: CDR1 SEHNR and CDR2 FQNEAQ (reference sequence). The CDR3 extends over 14 amino acids. Trimming removed 5 bases from V and 4 bases from J; junction bases left unmatched: 5. CDR3 sequence reads: CASSGRQGNQPQHF. The sequenced CDR3 bases are TGTGCCAGCAGCGGTCGACAGGGAAATCAGCCC.

This clone was seen repeatedly, ten times or more. Read coverage stops 3 residues before the CDR3 terminus; the germline J gene supplies the remainder. The V call is TRBV12-3 or TRBV12-4, the J call TRBJ2-7; weak D call: TRBD2 (5 bases). This CDR3 has 18 residues. Trimming took off 3 bases at V and 1 base at J, with 22 bases between the two ends. CDR3: CASSFGSITRLNSYEQYF. The DNA read from the CDR3 is TGTGCCAGCAGTTTTGGATCGATAACTAGACTAAATTCCTACGAG.

This clone was observed many times. From the germline J gene comes the end of the CDR3, since the read stops 3 residues before it. The V gene is TRBV18, the J gene TRBJ1-1; 9 bases fit TRBD1. The germline CDR1 and CDR2 sequences are KGHSH and LQKENI. The CDR3 spans 13 residues. The J segment lost 4 bases and the V segment lost 3 bases, leaving 0 bases of the junction unmatched. The sequenced part of the CDR3 DNA is TGTGCCAGCTCACCGGACAGGGGCACTGAA. Encoded protein: CASSPDRGTE. The whole CDR3 region reads CASSPDRGTEAFF.

This clone has a count of ten or more. The CDR3 end is not reached by the read, which stops 3 residues before it; the germline J gene fills it in. The rearrangement uses TRBV7-8 and TRBJ2-3, with D possibly being TRBD2 (6 bases). The V and J ends lost 5 bases and 6 bases respectively, with 15 bases between them. The germline V gene has CDR1 SGHVS and CDR2 FQNEAQ. This CDR3 region has 14 residues. The CDR3 region is CASSPGGVRDTQYF. The sequenced part of the CDR3 DNA is TGTGCCAGCAGCCCCGGCGGGGTCAGGGATACG.

This clone was detected many times. The read finishes 3 residues shy of the CDR3 end, and the germline J gene is used to complete it. The chain has TRBV5-4 and TRBJ1-2; 9 bases are shared with TRBD1. The CDR3 totals 15 residues. V lost 4 bases and J lost 7; bases outside the gene matches: 11. Germline values: CDR1 SGHNT, CDR2 YYREEE (reference sequence). The sequenced part of the CDR3 DNA is TGTGCCAGCAGCCACTCGACAGGGGGTAAAGCTGGC. The encoded protein is CASSHSTGGKAG. The whole CDR3 sequence is CASSHSTGGKAGYTF.